This T cell receptor beta chain appears in the sequencing data of a study of shared clonotypes between healthy human individuals. Study background: A couple of women and three men aged 18 to 49 made up the donors. General study results and limits: Owing to a small donor count, the genetic and exposure-history diversity represented was limited.

Concerning this clone: Its antigen is unknown.

The method was immunoSEQ multiplex PCR; TCRdb's version includes in-frame clones alone and lacks a portion of them. The data contain some 2,000,000 clones, roughly 95% of them seen just once; the ten biggest clones take up 0.1% to 0.15%. Germline V gives CDR1 MNHNY, CDR2 SVGAGI (reference sequence). The CDR3 has 15 amino acids. V gave up 5 bases and J gave up 2 bases; unmatched junction bases: 5. The sequenced sample was naive CD4+ T cells sorted from blood. Subset indicated: CD45RA+ positively selected. The receptor comes from a young man in good health. V and J are TRBV6-6 and TRBJ2-3; 9 bases match TRBD2. CDR3: CASSPPGLATDTQYF. CDR3 bases: TGTGCCAGCAGTCCACCGGGACTAGCCACAGATACGCAGTATTTT.